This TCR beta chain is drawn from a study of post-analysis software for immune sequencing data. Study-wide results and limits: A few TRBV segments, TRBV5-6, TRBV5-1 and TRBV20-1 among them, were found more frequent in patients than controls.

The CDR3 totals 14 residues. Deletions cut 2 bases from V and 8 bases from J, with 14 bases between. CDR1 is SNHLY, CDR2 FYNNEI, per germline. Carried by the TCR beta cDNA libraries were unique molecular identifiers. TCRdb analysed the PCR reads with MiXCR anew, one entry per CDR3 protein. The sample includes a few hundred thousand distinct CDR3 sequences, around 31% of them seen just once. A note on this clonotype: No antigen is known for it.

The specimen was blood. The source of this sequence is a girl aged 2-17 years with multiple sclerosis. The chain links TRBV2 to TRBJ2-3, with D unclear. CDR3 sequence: CASSEPFNGATQYF. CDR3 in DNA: TGTGCCAGCAGTGAACCGTTCAACGGAGCTACGCAGTATTTT. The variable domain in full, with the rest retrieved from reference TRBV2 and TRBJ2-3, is EPEVTQTPSHQVTQMGQEVILRCVPISNHLYFYWYRQILGQKVEFLVSFYNNEISEKSEIFDDQFSVERPDGSNFTLKIRSTKLEDSAMYFCASSEPFNGATQYFGPGTRLTVL.